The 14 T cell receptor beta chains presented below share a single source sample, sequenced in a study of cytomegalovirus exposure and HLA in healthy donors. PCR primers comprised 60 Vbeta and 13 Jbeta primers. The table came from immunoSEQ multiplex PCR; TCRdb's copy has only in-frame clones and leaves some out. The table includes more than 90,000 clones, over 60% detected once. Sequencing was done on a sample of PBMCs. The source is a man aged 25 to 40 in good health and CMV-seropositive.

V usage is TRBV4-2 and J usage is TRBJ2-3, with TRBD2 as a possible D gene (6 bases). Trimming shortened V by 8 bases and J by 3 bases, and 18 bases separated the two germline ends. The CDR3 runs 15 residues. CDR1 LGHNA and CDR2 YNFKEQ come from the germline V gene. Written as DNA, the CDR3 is TGTGCCAGCTGCGGGACTGGCGGACGGACAGATACGCAGTATTTT. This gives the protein CASCGTGGRTDTQYF.

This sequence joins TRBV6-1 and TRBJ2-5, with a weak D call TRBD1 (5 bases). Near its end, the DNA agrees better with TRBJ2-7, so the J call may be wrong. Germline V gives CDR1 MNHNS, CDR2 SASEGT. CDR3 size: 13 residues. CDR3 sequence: CASSARVAYEQYF. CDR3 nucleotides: TGTGCCAGCAGTGCCAGGGTCGCCTACGAGCAGTACTTC.

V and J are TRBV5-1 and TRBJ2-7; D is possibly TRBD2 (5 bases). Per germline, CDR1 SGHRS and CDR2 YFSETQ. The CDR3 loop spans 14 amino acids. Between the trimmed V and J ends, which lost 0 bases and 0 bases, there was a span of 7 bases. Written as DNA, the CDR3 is TGCGCCAGCAGCTTGGACGGGAACTCCTACGAGCAGTACTTC. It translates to CASSLDGNSYEQYF.

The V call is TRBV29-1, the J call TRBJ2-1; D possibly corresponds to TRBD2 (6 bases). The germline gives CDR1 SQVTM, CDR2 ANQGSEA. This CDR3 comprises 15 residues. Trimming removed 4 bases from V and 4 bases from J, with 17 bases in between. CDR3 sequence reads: CSVARGAGGYNEQFF. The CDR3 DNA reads TGCAGCGTTGCTCGAGGGGCTGGGGGGTACAATGAGCAGTTCTTC.

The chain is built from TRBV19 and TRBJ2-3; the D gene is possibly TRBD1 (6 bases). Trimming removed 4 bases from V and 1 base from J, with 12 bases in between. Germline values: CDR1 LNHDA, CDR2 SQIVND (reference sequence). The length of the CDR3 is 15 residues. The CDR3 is CASSTTRGRTDTQYF. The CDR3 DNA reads TGTGCCAGTAGTACTACCAGGGGCCGCACAGATACGCAGTATTTT.

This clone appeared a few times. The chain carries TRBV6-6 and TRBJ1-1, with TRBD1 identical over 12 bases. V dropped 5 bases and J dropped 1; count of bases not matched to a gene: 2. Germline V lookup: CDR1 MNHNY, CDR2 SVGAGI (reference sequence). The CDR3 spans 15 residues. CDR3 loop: CASSKGQGANTEAFF. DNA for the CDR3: TGTGCCAGCAGTAAGGGACAGGGGGCGAACACTGAAGCTTTCTTT.

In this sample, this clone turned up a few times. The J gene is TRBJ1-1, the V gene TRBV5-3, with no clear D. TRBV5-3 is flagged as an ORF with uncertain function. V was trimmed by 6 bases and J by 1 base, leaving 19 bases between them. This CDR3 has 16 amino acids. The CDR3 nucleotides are TGTGCCAGAACCCTCGGCGGGGATCGGAAGAACACTGAAGCTTTCTTT. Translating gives CARTLGGDRKNTEAFF.

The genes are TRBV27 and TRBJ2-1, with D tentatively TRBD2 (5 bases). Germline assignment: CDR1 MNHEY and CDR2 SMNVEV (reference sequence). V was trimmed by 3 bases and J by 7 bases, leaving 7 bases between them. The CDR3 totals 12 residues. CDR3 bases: TGTGCCAGCAGTTTCCCGGGAAATGAGCAGTTCTTC. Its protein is CASSFPGNEQFF.

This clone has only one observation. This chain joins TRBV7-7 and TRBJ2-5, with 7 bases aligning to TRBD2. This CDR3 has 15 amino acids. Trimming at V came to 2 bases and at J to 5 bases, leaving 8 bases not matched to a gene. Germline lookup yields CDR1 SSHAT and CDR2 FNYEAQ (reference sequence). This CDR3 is CASSLQGLEGETQYF. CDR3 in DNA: TGTGCCAGCAGCTTACAAGGACTAGAGGGGGAGACCCAGTACTTC.

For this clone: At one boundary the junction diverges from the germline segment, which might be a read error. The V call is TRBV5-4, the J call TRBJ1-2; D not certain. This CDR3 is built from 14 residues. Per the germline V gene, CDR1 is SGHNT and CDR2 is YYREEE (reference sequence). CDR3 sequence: CASSWLQAAGGYPF. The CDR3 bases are TGTGCCAGCAGTTGGCTCCAGGCCGCCGGTGGCTACCCCTTC.

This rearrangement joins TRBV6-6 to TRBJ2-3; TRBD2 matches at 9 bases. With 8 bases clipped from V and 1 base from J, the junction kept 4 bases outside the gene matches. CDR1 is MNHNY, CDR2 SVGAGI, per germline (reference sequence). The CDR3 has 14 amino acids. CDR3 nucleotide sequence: TGTGCCAGCCATCTAGCGGGGCGCACAGATACGCAGTATTTT. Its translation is CASHLAGRTDTQYF.

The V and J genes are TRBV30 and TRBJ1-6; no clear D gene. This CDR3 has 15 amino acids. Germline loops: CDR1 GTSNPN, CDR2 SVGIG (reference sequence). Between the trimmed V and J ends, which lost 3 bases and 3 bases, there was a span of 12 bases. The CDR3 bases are TGTGCCTGGAGGCGACCGGGAAACTATAATTCACCCCTCCACTTT. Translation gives CAWRRPGNYNSPLHF.

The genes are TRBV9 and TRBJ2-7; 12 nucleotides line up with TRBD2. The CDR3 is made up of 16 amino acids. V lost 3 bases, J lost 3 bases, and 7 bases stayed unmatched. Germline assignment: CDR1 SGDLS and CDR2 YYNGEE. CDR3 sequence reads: CASSATTSGGFYEQYF. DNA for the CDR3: TGTGCCAGCAGCGCGACCACTAGCGGGGGGTTCTACGAGCAGTACTTC.

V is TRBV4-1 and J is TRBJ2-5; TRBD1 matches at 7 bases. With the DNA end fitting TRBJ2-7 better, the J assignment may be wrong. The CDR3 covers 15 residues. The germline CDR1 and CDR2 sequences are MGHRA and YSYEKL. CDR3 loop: CASSPRQGYTYEQYF. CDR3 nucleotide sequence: TGCGCCAGCAGCCCCCGACAGGGTTATACCTACGAGCAGTACTTC.